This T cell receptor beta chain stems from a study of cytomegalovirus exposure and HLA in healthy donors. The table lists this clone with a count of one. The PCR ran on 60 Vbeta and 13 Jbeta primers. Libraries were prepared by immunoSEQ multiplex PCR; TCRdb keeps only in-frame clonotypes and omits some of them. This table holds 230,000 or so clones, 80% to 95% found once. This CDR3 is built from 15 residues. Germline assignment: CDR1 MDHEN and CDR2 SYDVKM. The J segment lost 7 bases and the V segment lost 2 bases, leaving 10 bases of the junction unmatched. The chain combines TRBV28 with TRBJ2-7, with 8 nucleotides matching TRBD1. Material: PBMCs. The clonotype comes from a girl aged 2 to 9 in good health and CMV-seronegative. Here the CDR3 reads CASSLGDRGVGEQYF. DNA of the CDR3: TGTGCCAGCAGTTTAGGCGACAGGGGAGTGGGGGAGCAGTACTTC. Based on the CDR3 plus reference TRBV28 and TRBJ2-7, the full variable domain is DVKVTQSSRYLVKRTGEKVFLECVQDMDHENMFWYRQDPGLGLRLIYFSYDVKMKEKGDIPEGYSVSREKKERFSLILESASTNQTSMYLCASSLGDRGVGEQYFGPGTRLTVT.